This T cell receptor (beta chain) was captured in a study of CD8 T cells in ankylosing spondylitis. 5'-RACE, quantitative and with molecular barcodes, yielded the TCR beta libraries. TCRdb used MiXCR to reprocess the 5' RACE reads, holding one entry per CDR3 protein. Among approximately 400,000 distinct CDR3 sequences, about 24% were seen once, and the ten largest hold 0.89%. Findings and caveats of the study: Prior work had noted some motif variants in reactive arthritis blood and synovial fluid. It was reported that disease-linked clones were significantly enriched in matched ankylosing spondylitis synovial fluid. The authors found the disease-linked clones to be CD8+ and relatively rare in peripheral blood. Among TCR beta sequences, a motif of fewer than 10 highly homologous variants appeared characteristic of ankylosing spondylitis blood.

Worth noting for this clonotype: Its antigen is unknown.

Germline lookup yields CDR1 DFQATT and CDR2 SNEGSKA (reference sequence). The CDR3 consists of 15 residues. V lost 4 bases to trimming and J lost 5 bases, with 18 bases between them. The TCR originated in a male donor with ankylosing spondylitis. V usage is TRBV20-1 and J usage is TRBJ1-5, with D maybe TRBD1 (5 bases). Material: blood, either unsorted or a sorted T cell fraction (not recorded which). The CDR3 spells CSATVGGGRDQPQHF. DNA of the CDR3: TGCAGTGCTACCGTCGGGGGGGGTCGCGATCAGCCCCAGCATTTT.